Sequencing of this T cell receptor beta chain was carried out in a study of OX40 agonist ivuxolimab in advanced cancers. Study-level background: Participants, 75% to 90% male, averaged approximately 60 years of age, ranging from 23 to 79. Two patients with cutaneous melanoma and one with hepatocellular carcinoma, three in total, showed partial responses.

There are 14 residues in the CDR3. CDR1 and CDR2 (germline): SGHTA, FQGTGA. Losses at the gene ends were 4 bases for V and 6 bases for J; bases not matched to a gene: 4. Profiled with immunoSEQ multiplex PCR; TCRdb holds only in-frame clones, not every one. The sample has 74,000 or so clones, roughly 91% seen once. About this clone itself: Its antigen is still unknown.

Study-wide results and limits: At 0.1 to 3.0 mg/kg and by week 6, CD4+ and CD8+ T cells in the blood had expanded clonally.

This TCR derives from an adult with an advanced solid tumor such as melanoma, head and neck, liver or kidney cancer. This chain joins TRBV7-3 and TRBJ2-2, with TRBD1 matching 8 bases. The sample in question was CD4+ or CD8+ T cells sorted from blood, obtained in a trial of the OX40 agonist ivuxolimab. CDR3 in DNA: TGTGCCAGCAGCTCCCCGGACAGGGCCGGGGAGCTGTTTTTT. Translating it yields CASSSPDRAGELFF.